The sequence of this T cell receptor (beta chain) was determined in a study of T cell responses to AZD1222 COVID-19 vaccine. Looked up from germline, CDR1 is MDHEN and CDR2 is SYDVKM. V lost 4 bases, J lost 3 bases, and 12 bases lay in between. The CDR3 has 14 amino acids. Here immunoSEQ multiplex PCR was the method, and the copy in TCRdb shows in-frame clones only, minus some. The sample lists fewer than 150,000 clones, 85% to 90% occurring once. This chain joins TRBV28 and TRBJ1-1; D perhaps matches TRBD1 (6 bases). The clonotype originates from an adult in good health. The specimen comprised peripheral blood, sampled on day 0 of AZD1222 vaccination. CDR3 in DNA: TGTGCCAGCAGTTCGGGGGCGAGGGACACTGAAGCTTTCTTT. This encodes CASSSGARDTEAFF.